The T cell receptor beta chain under discussion was sequenced for a study of T cell changes during pregnancy in multiple sclerosis. Method: immunoSEQ multiplex PCR; TCRdb's copy keeps in-frame clones and lacks some. Of over 70,000 clones listed, approximately 94% were seen once; the top ten hold less than 2.5%. This CDR3 is 15 amino acids long. Germline-derived CDR1 and CDR2 are MNHEY and SVGAGI. V was clipped by 2 bases and J by 6 bases, with 16 bases between them. The chain links TRBV6-5 to TRBJ1-1; D ambiguous. The input for sequencing was peripheral blood, taken in the third trimester of pregnancy. The receptor's source is a female donor with multiple sclerosis, enrolled in a pregnancy study. This CDR3 is CASSYRGRVLAEAFF. The DNA of the CDR3 is TGTGCCAGCAGTTACCGAGGGAGGGTATTGGCTGAAGCTTTCTTT.